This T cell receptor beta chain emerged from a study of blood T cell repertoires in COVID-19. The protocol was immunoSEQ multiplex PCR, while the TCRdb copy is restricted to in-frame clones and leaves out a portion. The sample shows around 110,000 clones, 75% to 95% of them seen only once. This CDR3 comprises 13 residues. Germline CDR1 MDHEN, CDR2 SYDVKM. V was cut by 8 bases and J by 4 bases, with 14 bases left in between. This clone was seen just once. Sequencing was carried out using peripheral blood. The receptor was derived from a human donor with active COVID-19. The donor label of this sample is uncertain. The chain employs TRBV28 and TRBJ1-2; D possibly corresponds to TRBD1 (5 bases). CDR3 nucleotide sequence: TGTGCCAGCGGCCGGGGGGGGATCTATGGCTACACCTTC. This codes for CASGRGGIYGYTF.